This is a list of T cell receptor beta chains from one sample in a study of shared clonotypes between healthy human individuals. The table came from immunoSEQ multiplex PCR; TCRdb's copy has only in-frame clones and leaves some out. The sample lists over 400,000 clones, 65% to 85% occurring once. Material: PBMCs. The receptor set was obtained from a woman between 35 and 50 years old in good health. Some clones in this sample may be carry-over from other donors' samples. CDR3s include the opening cysteine and the closing phenylalanine or tryptophan. Clone size appears in some rows only: once, few, many, or a class for an expanded clone.

size,V,CDR3
NA,TRBV18,CASSPSTPSQNPNYGYTF
NA,TRBV18,CASSPLITDTQYF
many,TRBV29-1,CSVMRDRGTEAFF
NA,TRBV18,CASSPPGDRGEGYTF
NA,TRBV4-2,CASRRADRGNTEAFF
NA,TRBV19,CASSRGTENTEAFF
NA,TRBV12-2,CASRSRGVVTSGIQEYF
NA,TRBV6-6,CANRGEGNTIYF
NA,TRBV5-1,CASTRDRGYGYTF
NA,TRBV19,CASSIAGGSFNEQFF
NA,TRBV2,CASSDESGSYQPQHF
NA,TRBV28,CASSNRVVDEKLFF
NA,TRBV27,CASSWVRGYGYTF
NA,TRBV6-1,CASSEGSYEQYF
NA,TRBV5-1,CASSSQPGPYEQYF
NA,TRBV2,CASYPRGTGEEKLFF
NA,TRBV9,CASSVQWAGELFF
NA,TRBV11-2,CASSLVAQGGNIQYF
NA,TRBV18,CASSRDTQGAGEQYF
once,TRBV30,CAWTNQGLSIGYTF
NA,TRBV7-9,CASSSVGVGEQFF
NA,TRBV4-1,CASSQGQGLSYTF
NA,TRBV7-3,CASSLNGRGTGELFF
once,TRBV5-1,CASSLGTGRGYEQFF
NA,TRBV19,CASGRRINYGYTF
NA,TRBV11-3,CASSFGLAGADEQFF
once,TRBV27,CASSDTLAGWVTGELFF
NA,TRBV30,CAWCTTGQEKLFF
NA,TRBV11-2,CASSLVLEGEQFF
NA,TRBV5-1,CASSLGTSHTGELFF
NA,TRBV6-5,CASKTGGAGELFF
NA,TRBV11-2,CASSLTWKTGELFF
NA,TRBV10-3,CAITNEGTGELFF
NA,TRBV9,CASSVAGAGGSTDTQYF
once,TRBV6-4,CASSVNGENTGELFF
NA,TRBV4-3,CASSQGQGGYGYTF
NA,TRBV2,CASSEQGASRGYTF
NA,TRBV6-4,CASSEDEGSTDTQYF
NA,TRBV9,CASSETSGAQETQYF
many,TRBV5-6,CASSSGTGRHEQYF
NA,TRBV9,CASSPNPPYEQYF
NA,TRBV4-1,CASSPSGTGTDTQYF
NA,TRBV19,CASSIVLAGGGYEQYF
NA,TRBV27,CASSASTGGGSYEQYF
few,TRBV18,CASSPPSGDIQYF
NA,TRBV11-2,CASSFNRDGEKLFF
NA,TRBV27,CASSSYRRGVNTEAFF